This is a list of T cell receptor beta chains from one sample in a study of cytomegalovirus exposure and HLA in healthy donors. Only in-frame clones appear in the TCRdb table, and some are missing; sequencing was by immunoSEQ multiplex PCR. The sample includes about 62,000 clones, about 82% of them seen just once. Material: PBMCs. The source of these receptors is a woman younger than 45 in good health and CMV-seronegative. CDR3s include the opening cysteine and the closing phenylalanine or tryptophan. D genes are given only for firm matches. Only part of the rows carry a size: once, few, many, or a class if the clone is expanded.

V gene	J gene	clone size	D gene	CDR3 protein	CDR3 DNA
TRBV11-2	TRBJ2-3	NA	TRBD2	CASSLRAGRGGTDTQYF	TGTGCCAGCAGCTTGAGGGCTGGGCGGGGGGGCACAGATACGCAGTATTTT
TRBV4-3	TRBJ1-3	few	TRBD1	CASTPGQEIVSGNTIYF	TGCGCCAGCACCCCGGGACAGGAAATCGTCTCTGGAAACACCATATATTTT
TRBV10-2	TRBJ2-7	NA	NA	CASLDSAYEQYF	TGCGCCAGCCTGGACAGCGCCTACGAGCAGTACTTC
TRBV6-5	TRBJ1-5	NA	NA	CASRAGTNSNQPQHF	TGTGCCAGCAGAGCCGGGACAAATAGCAATCAGCCCCAGCATTTT
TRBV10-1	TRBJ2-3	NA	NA	CASSDGSTQYF	TGCGCCAGCAGTGATGGCAGTACGCAGTATTTT
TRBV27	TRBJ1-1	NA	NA	CASSLTLNTEAFF	TGTGCCAGCAGTTTAACACTGAACACTGAAGCTTTCTTT
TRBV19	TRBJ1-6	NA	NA	CASSIAFGQPNSPLHF	TGTGCCAGTAGTATAGCTTTTGGACAGCCTAATTCACCCCTCCACTTT
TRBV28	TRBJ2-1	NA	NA	CASKLPLYNEQFF	TGTGCCAGTAAGCTGCCTCTCTACAATGAGCAGTTCTTC
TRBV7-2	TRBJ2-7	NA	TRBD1	CASSSRDSAYEQYF	TGTGCCAGCAGTTCCCGGGACAGCGCCTACGAGCAGTACTTC
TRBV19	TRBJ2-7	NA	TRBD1	CASSPNPGTGGEQYF	TGTGCCAGTAGTCCGAACCCGGGGACAGGGGGCGAGCAGTACTTC
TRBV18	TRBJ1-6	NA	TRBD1	CASSPQTGGYNSPLHF	TGTGCCAGCTCACCCCAGACAGGGGGGTATAATTCACCCCTCCACTTT
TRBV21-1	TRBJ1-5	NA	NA	CASSKGRQSNQPQHF	TGTGCCAGCAGCAAGGGGAGACAATCCAATCAGCCCCAGCATTTT
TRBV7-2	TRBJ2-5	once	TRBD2	CASSPPRTSSRETQYF	TGTGCCAGCAGCCCGCCCCGGACTAGTTCCCGAGAGACCCAGTACTTC
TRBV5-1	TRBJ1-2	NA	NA	CASSAYRDGYTF	TGCGCCAGCAGCGCATACAGGGATGGCTACACCTTC
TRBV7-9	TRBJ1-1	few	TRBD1	CASSPDRAHEAFF	TGTGCCAGCAGCCCGGACAGGGCACATGAAGCTTTCTTT
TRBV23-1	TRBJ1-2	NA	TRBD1	CASSPRKDRDVLPGYTF	TGCGCCAGCAGCCCACGGAAGGACAGGGACGTTCTCCCTGGCTACACCTTC
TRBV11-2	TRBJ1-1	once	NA	CASSLMGGNTEAFF	TGTGCCAGCAGCTTAATGGGGGGGAACACTGAAGCTTTCTTT
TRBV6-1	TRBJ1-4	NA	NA	CASSDTGSEKLFF	TGTGCCAGCAGTGATACAGGGAGTGAAAAACTGTTTTTT
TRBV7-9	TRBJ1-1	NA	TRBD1	CSSSLGLRDRENTEAFF	TGTTCCAGCAGCTTAGGGCTCCGGGACAGGGAGAACACTGAAGCTTTCTTT
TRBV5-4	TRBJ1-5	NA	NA	CASSLAPDSNQPQHF	TGTGCCAGCAGCTTGGCCCCGGACAGTAATCAGCCCCAGCATTTT
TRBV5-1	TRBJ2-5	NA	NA	CASRRDSPQETQYF	TGCGCCAGCCGCCGGGACTCCCCACAAGAGACCCAGTACTTC
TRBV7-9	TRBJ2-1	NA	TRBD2	CASSSRAGGLSNEQFF	TGTGCCAGCAGCTCGCGAGCGGGGGGGCTATCTAATGAGCAGTTCTTC
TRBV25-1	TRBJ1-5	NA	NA	CASSLRGSNQPQHF	TGTGCCAGCAGTTTGAGGGGGAGCAATCAGCCCCAGCATTTT
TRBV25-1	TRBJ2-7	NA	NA	CASMRGGISYEQYF	TGTGCCAGCATGCGGGGCGGAATCTCCTACGAGCAGTACTTC
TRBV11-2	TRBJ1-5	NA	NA	CASSLGVGNQPQHF	TGTGCCAGCAGCTTAGGAGTTGGCAATCAGCCCCAGCATTTT
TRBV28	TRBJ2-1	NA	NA	CASSLGTRSSYNEQFF	TGTGCCAGCAGTCTAGGGACTCGATCATCCTACAATGAGCAGTTCTTC
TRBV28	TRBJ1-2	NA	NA	CASSFPGDPGGYTF	TGTGCCAGCAGTTTTCCGGGGGACCCCGGGGGCTACACCTTC
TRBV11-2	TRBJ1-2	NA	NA	CASSLDRGYGYTF	TGTGCCAGCAGCTTAGACAGGGGCTATGGCTACACCTTC
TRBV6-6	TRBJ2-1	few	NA	CASRPSGQIYNEQFF	TGTGCCAGCAGGCCCTCTGGACAGATCTACAATGAGCAGTTCTTC
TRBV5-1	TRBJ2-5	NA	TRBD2	CASSPAGGPAETQYF	TGCGCCAGCAGTCCAGCGGGGGGGCCGGCAGAGACCCAGTACTTC
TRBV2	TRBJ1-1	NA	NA	CASSERQSNTEAFF	TGTGCCAGCAGTGAGAGGCAGTCGAACACTGAAGCTTTCTTT
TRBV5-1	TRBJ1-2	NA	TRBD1	CASSLTTGAYGYTF	TGCGCCAGCAGCTTAACGACAGGGGCCTATGGCTACACCTTC
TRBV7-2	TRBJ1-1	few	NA	CASTTGGTEAFF	TGTGCCAGCACGACGGGTGGAACTGAAGCTTTCTTT
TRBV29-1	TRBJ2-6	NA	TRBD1	CSVDQGAGSGANVLTF	TGCAGCGTGGACCAGGGGGCCGGCTCTGGGGCCAACGTCCTGACTTTC
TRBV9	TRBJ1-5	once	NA	CASSVDGGSNQPQHF	TGTGCCAGCAGCGTAGACGGGGGGAGCAATCAGCCCCAGCATTTT
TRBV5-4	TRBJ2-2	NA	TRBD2	CASSPPTAGRLAGSTGELFF	TGTGCCAGCAGCCCGCCGACAGCCGGTAGACTAGCGGGATCCACCGGGGAGCTGTTTTTT
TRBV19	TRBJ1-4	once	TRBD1	CASSASSQGNNEKLFF	TGTGCCAGTAGTGCGTCTTCACAGGGGAATAATGAAAAACTGTTTTTT
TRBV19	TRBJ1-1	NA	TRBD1	CASQTGGAVNTEAFF	TGTGCCAGTCAGACAGGGGGCGCAGTGAACACTGAAGCTTTCTTT
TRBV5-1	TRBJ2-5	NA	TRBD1	CASSSTGPETQYF	TGCGCCAGCAGCTCGACAGGGCCCGAGACCCAGTACTTC
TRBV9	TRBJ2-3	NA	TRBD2	CASSSNSGHRTDTQYF	TGTGCCAGCAGCTCCAATAGCGGGCACCGCACAGATACGCAGTATTTT
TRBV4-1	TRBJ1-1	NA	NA	CASSHSEPGHPESTEAFF	TGCGCCAGCAGCCACAGCGAACCGGGACATCCAGAATCCACTGAAGCTTTCTTT
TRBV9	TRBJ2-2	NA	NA	CASSVTDTKTGELFF	TGTGCCAGCAGCGTGACAGATACGAAAACCGGGGAGCTGTTTTTT
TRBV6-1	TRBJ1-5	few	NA	CASSEGGDFNQPQHF	TGTGCCAGCAGTGAGGGTGGAGATTTTAATCAGCCCCAGCATTTT
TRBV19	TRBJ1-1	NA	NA	CASSILDTEAFF	TGTGCCAGTAGTATACTAGACACTGAAGCTTTCTTT
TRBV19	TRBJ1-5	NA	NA	CASSLRDTSNQPQHF	TGTGCCAGTAGTCTCCGGGACACTAGCAATCAGCCCCAGCATTTT
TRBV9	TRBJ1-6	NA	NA	CASSPQSYNSPLHF	TGTGCCAGCAGCCCCCAGTCCTATAATTCACCCCTCCACTTT
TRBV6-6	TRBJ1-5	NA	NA	CASSYSSQPQHF	TGTGCCAGCAGTTACTCGAGTCAGCCCCAGCATTTT
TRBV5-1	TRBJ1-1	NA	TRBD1	CASSERQGGNTEAFF	TGCGCCAGCAGCGAACGACAGGGGGGGAACACTGAAGCTTTCTTT
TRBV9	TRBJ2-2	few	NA	CASSSRETGPRAGELFF	TGTGCCAGCAGCTCCAGAGAGACAGGCCCCAGGGCCGGGGAGCTGTTTTTT
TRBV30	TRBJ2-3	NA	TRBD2	CAWSATSHTDTQYF	TGTGCCTGGAGTGCGACTAGCCACACAGATACGCAGTATTTT
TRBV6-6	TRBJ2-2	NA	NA	CASSYEGLRFGELFF	TGTGCCAGCAGTTACGAGGGTTTGAGATTCGGGGAGCTGTTTTTT
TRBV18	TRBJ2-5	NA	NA	CASSPGRQETQYF	TGTGCCAGCTCACCAGGGCGCCAAGAGACCCAGTACTTC
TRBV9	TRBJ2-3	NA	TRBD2	CASSARLAGAEDTQYF	TGTGCCAGCAGCGCCCGACTAGCGGGGGCGGAAGATACGCAGTATTTT
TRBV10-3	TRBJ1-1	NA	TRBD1	CAISDFTTGGRSEAFF	TGTGCCATCAGTGACTTCACTACAGGGGGCAGGTCTGAAGCTTTCTTT
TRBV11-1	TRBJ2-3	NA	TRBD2	CASSLASGVVDTQYF	TGTGCCAGCAGCTTAGCTAGCGGGGTCGTAGATACGCAGTATTTT
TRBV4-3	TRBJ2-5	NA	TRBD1	CASSQGTGLTETQYF	TGCGCCAGCAGCCAAGGGACAGGGTTGACAGAGACCCAGTACTTC
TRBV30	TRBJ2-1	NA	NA	CAWIREGVFYNEQFF	TGTGCCTGGATAAGGGAGGGGGTTTTCTACAATGAGCAGTTCTTC
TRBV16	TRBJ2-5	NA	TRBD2	CASSQYLAGAQETQYF	TGTGCCAGCAGCCAATATCTAGCGGGGGCCCAAGAGACCCAGTACTTC
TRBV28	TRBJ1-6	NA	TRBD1	CASSGQEGPYSPLHF	TGTGCCAGCAGTGGACAGGAGGGGCCGTATTCACCCCTCCACTTT
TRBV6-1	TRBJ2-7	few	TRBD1	CASSEFGTGAYEQYF	TGTGCCAGCAGTGAATTTGGGACAGGGGCTTACGAGCAGTACTTC